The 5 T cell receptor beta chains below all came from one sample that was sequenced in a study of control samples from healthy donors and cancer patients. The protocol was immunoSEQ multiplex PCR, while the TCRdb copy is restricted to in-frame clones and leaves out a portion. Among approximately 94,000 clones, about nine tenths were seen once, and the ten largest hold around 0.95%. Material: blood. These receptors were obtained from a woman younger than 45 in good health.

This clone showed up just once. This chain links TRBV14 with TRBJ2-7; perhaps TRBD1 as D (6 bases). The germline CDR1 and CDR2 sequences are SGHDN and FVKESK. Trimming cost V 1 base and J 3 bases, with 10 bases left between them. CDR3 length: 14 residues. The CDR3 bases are TGTGCCAGCAGCCAAGTAAGGGGGATCTACGAGCAGTACTTC. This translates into CASSQVRGIYEQYF.

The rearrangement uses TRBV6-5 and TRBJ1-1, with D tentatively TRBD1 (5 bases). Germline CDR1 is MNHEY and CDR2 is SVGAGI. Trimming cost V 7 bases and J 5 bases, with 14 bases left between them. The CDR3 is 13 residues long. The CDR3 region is CASNFLGLTEAFF. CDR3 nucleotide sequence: TGTGCCAGCAACTTTCTGGGACTTACTGAAGCTTTCTTT.

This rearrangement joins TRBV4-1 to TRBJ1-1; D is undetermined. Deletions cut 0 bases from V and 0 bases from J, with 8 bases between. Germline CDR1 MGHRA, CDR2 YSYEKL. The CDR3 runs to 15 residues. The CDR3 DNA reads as TGCGCCAGCAGCCAAGAGGGTACGGTGAACACTGAAGCTTTCTTT. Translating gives CASSQEGTVNTEAFF.

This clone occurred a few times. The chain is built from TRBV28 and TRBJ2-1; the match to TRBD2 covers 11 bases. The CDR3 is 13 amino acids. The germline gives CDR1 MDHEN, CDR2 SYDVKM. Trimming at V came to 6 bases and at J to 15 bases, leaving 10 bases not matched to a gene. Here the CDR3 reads CASRVLAGGHWFF. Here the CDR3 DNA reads TGTGCCAGCAGAGTTTTAGCGGGGGGGCATTGGTTCTTC.

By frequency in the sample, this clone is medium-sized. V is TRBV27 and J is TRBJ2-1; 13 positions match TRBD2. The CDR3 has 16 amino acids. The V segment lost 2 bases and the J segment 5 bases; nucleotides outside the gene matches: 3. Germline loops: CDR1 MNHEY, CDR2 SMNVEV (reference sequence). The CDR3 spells CASSLRTSGGNNEQFF. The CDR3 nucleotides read TGTGCCAGCAGTTTAAGGACTAGCGGGGGAAACAATGAGCAGTTCTTC.